Listed below are T cell receptor beta chains from one sample, sequenced in a study of blood T cell repertoires in COVID-19. Using immunoSEQ multiplex PCR, the repertoire was profiled, and TCRdb retains in-frame clones only, with some absent. The profile shows around 140,000 clones, 80% to 90% of them singletons. The sample comprised peripheral blood. These TCRs come from a woman aged 45-65 years with acute or convalescent COVID-19. Each CDR3 is given with its conserved first and last residue. The D gene is left open where the match is weak.

j_call: TRBJ1-1
v_call: TRBV19
d_call: TRBD1
cdr3_aa: CASSLGQGHGGTEAFF
cdr3_nt: TGTGCCAGTAGTCTGGGACAGGGACACGGTGGCACTGAAGCTTTCTTT

j_call: TRBJ1-3
v_call: TRBV19
d_call: .
cdr3_aa: CASSIDSSGNTIYF
cdr3_nt: TGTGCCAGTAGTATTGACAGCTCTGGAAACACCATATATTTT

j_call: TRBJ2-3
v_call: TRBV28
d_call: .
cdr3_aa: CASSSLGVGVTDTQYF
cdr3_nt: TGTGCCAGCAGTTCCCTAGGGGTTGGGGTGACAGATACGCAGTATTTT

j_call: TRBJ2-5
v_call: TRBV29-1
d_call: .
cdr3_aa: CSVAAGLAETQYF
cdr3_nt: TGCAGCGTTGCCGCAGGGTTAGCAGAGACCCAGTACTTC

j_call: TRBJ1-3
v_call: TRBV10-3
d_call: TRBD1
cdr3_aa: CAISGRGQPLSGNTIYF
cdr3_nt: TGTGCCATCAGTGGTAGGGGACAGCCACTCTCTGGAAACACCATATATTTT

j_call: TRBJ2-1
v_call: TRBV5-4
d_call: .
cdr3_aa: CASREGRRAPSSYNEQFF
cdr3_nt: TGTGCCAGCAGAGAGGGGAGGAGGGCCCCGAGCTCCTACAATGAGCAGTTCTTC

j_call: TRBJ2-6
v_call: TRBV7-3
d_call: TRBD1
cdr3_aa: CASSSRQGAGANVLTF
cdr3_nt: TGTGCCAGCAGCTCCCGGCAGGGGGCTGGGGCCAACGTCCTGACTTTC

j_call: TRBJ2-7
v_call: TRBV7-2
d_call: TRBD2
cdr3_aa: CASSPTSGRYEQYF
cdr3_nt: TGTGCCAGCAGCCCGACTAGCGGGAGATACGAGCAGTACTTC

j_call: TRBJ1-6
v_call: TRBV19
d_call: TRBD1
cdr3_aa: CASSALNTGGVSPLHF
cdr3_nt: TGTGCCAGTAGTGCTCTTAACACAGGGGGGGTATCACCCCTCCACTTT

j_call: TRBJ2-5
v_call: TRBV7-3
d_call: TRBD2
cdr3_aa: CASSLSGNKETQYF
cdr3_nt: TGTGCCAGCAGTCTTAGCGGGAATAAAGAGACCCAGTACTTC

j_call: TRBJ1-1
v_call: TRBV18
d_call: TRBD1
cdr3_aa: CASSQTGGDTEAFF
cdr3_nt: TGTGCCAGCTCACAGACAGGGGGGGACACTGAAGCTTTCTTT

j_call: TRBJ1-3
v_call: TRBV21-1
d_call: .
cdr3_aa: CASSLRGIRGRLAGNTIYF
cdr3_nt: TGTGCCAGCAGCCTACGGGGGATCAGGGGGCGCCTCGCTGGAAACACCATATATTTT

j_call: TRBJ1-1
v_call: TRBV12-5
d_call: .
cdr3_aa: CASGFGQKNTEAFF
cdr3_nt: TGTGCTAGTGGTTTCGGACAGAAGAACACTGAAGCTTTCTTT